What follows are 16 T cell receptor beta chains derived from one specimen sequenced in a study of cytomegalovirus exposure and HLA in healthy donors. A multiplex PCR was run with 60 Vbeta primers and 13 Jbeta primers. This table comes from immunoSEQ multiplex PCR, and its TCRdb copy is limited to in-frame clones, with some not included. The sample lists about 190,000 clones; about 80% were seen once. The sample consisted of PBMCs. The receptors come from a woman aged 25 to 39 in good health and CMV-seronegative.

The CDR3 is CASSIPQARLTEAFF. The CDR3 DNA sequence: TGTGCCAGTAGTATCCCACAGGCCAGACTCACTGAAGCTTTCTTT. This chain links TRBV19 with TRBJ1-1; maybe TRBD1 (5 bases). Trimming pared 3 bases from V and 4 bases from J, leaving 15 bases between. This CDR3 comprises 15 residues. The V gene's germline CDR1 is LNHDA and CDR2 SQIVND (reference sequence).

The chain joins TRBV4-3 to TRBJ1-5; maybe TRBD1 (5 bases). V lost 2 bases and J lost 4, with 18 bases in between. Germline CDR1 is LGHNA and CDR2 is YSLEER. The CDR3 extends over 17 amino acids. CDR3 DNA sequence: TGCGCCAGCAGCCAACAAGGTCGCCAGGGCTTTAATCAGCCCCAGCATTTT. This gives the protein CASSQQGRQGFNQPQHF.

The chain carries TRBV4-3 and TRBJ2-2; 8 bases line up with TRBD2. After removal of 3 bases from V and 1 base from J, the junction contained 13 bases not matched to a gene. The CDR3 is 19 residues long. Germline-derived CDR1 and CDR2 are LGHNA and YSLEER. The CDR3 region has the DNA TGCGCCAGCAGCCAGGGGGATTCGGGGGGGGGACAGAACACCGGGGAGCTGTTTTTT. As protein: CASSQGDSGGGQNTGELFF.

The chain is built from TRBV4-3 and TRBJ2-3; D may be TRBD2 (6 bases). V was cut by 5 bases and J by 1 base, with 16 bases left in between. CDR1 and CDR2 (germline): LGHNA, YSLEER. CDR3 length: 16 residues. Written as DNA, the CDR3 is TGCGCCAGCAGCTTGATTAGCGGAGTCCGCACAGATACGCAGTATTTT. This gives the protein CASSLISGVRTDTQYF.

The V call is TRBV6-1, the J call TRBJ2-1; 13 nucleotides match TRBD2. CDR1 MNHNS and CDR2 SASEGT come from the germline V gene. Germline trimming cut 6 bases from V and 7 bases from J; bases unmatched to any gene: 6. The CDR3 runs 15 residues. CDR3 sequence: CASRKLAGGPNEQFF. The CDR3 nucleotides are TGTGCCAGCAGGAAACTAGCGGGGGGGCCTAATGAGCAGTTCTTC.

The chain employs TRBV6-6 and TRBJ2-5; D gene unclear. Germline-derived CDR1 and CDR2 are MNHNY and SVGAGI (reference sequence). The CDR3 covers 15 residues. Trimming removed 8 bases from V and 5 bases from J, with 21 bases in between. The CDR3 region is CASAGSVYLEETQYF. The CDR3 DNA reads as TGTGCCAGCGCCGGGTCGGTCTATCTTGAGGAGACCCAGTACTTC.

This clone was picked up one time. This sample includes further DNA sequences coding for the same CDR3. The chain is built from TRBV9 and TRBJ1-1, with 7 bases that match TRBD1. The CDR3 is 15 residues long. The J segment lost 1 base and the V segment lost 0 bases, leaving 3 bases of the junction unmatched. CDR1 is SGDLS and CDR2 is YYNGEE in the germline V gene. As DNA, the CDR3 is TGTGCCAGCAGCGTAGAGGGACAGAGGAACACTGAAGCTTTCTTT. It translates to CASSVEGQRNTEAFF.

A single count supports this clone. The DNA of the CDR3 is TGTGCCAGCAGCACACCTAGCGGCCCGAATCCCTACGAGCAGTACTTC. It is translated as CASSTPSGPNPYEQYF. The genes are TRBV2 and TRBJ2-7, with 7 bases identical to TRBD2. V shed 6 bases and J 2 bases; nucleotides not matched to a gene: 13. This CDR3 has 16 amino acids. In germline, CDR1 is SNHLY, CDR2 FYNNEI.

V gene TRBV5-1 combines with J gene TRBJ2-3; TRBD2 matches 11 bases. Germline CDR1 reads SGHRS; CDR2 reads YFSETQ. V was clipped by 0 bases and J by 6 bases; unmatched bases: 15. This CDR3 is 19 amino acids long. CDR3 in amino acids: CASSLALISTSGRIDTQYF. CDR3 coding DNA: TGCGCCAGCAGCTTGGCCCTAATCTCCACTAGCGGGAGAATCGATACGCAGTATTTT.

This clone has only a few counts. V is TRBV4-1 and J is TRBJ1-1; D might be TRBD1 (5 bases). The CDR3 is 15 residues long. The germline V and J ends were trimmed by 4 bases and 1 base, with 13 bases remaining between them. Germline CDR1 MGHRA, CDR2 YSYEKL. The CDR3 reads CASSRYTGPNTEAFF. DNA of the CDR3: TGCGCCAGCAGCCGGTACACAGGACCGAACACTGAAGCTTTCTTT.

CDR3 amino acids: CASSQDWREKNTGELFF. The CDR3 DNA reads TGCGCCAGCAGCCAAGATTGGCGGGAGAAAAACACCGGGGAGCTGTTTTTT. V usage is TRBV4-3 and J usage is TRBJ2-2, with TRBD2 identical over 7 bases. Germline assignment: CDR1 LGHNA and CDR2 YSLEER. V lost 0 bases to trimming and J lost 2 bases; unmatched junction nucleotides: 6. The CDR3 spans 17 residues.

The chain combines TRBV5-4 with TRBJ2-5; 7 nucleotides agree with TRBD1. The length of the CDR3 is 16 residues. Germline-derived CDR1 and CDR2 are SGHNT and YYREEE (reference sequence). V trimming: 0 bases; J trimming: 2 bases; junction bases outside the gene matches: 7. As DNA, the CDR3 is TGTGCCAGCAGCTTGGGGATGCCGGACAGGCAAGAGACCCAGTACTTC. This translates into CASSLGMPDRQETQYF.

The V and J genes are TRBV19 and TRBJ2-2; a weak D match, TRBD1 (6 bases). Germline CDR1 and CDR2: LNHDA and SQIVND (reference sequence). The germline V and J ends were trimmed by 1 base and 1 base, with 10 bases remaining between them. The CDR3 is 16 amino acids. The CDR3 spells CASSIAQTGNTGELFF. The CDR3 coding sequence is TGTGCCAGTAGTATAGCCCAGACAGGGAACACCGGGGAGCTGTTTTTT.

The CDR3 loop is CASSEKSSYNSPLHF. In DNA form, the CDR3 reads TGTGCCAGTAGTGAGAAGAGCTCCTATAATTCACCCCTCCACTTT. The J gene is TRBJ1-6, the V gene TRBV19; D gene unclear. Germline CDR1 reads LNHDA; CDR2 reads SQIVND (reference sequence). Trimming removed 5 bases from V and 0 bases from J, with 8 bases in between. The CDR3 runs 15 residues.

This chain connects TRBV4-3 to TRBJ2-1, with a weak D call TRBD2 (6 bases). Germline assignment: CDR1 LGHNA and CDR2 YSLEER. This CDR3 contains 16 residues. Trimming took 1 base from V and 4 from J, leaving 14 bases between them. CDR3 coding DNA: TGCGCCAGCAGCCAAGTGTACGGGAGTAAATACAATGAGCAGTTCTTC. This encodes CASSQVYGSKYNEQFF.

This clone was recorded only once. J is TRBJ1-5 and V is TRBV7-2; no clear D gene. This CDR3 has 15 amino acids. The ends were cut back, 1 base at V and 0 bases at J, with 7 bases in the middle. Germline CDR1 reads SGHTA; CDR2 reads FQGNSA. CDR3 sequence: CASSLGQFSNQPQHF. For the CDR3, the DNA is TGTGCCAGCAGCTTAGGCCAGTTTAGCAATCAGCCCCAGCATTTT.